This T cell receptor (beta chain) was documented in a study of CD8 T cells in ankylosing spondylitis. Study-wide results and caveats: Disease-linked clones reportedly showed significant enrichment in matched ankylosing spondylitis synovial fluid.

TCRdb recomputed calls from the 5' RACE reads with MiXCR, one row per CDR3 protein. The data show about 250,000 distinct CDR3 sequences, with approximately 24% seen just once and 0.5% to 0.75% held by the top ten. Concerning this clonotype: Its antigen is undetermined. This sequence may be a read error, since a much larger clone differs from it by one base.

CDR3 length: 15 amino acids. Sequencing was performed on blood, either unsorted or a sorted T cell fraction (not recorded which). This TCR was recovered from a male donor with ankylosing spondylitis or in good health (not recorded which). The chain is built from TRBV12-3 or TRBV12-4 and TRBJ2-3; 8 nucleotides match TRBD1. CDR3 amino acids: CASSLVRGQGYTQCF. CDR3 DNA sequence: TGTGCCAGCAGTTTAGTTCGAGGACAGGGCTATACGCAGTGTTTT.